These T cell receptor beta chains were read from a single sample in a study of identical twins. TCRdb fed the 5' RACE reads into MiXCR, producing one record per CDR3 protein. Among approximately 700,000 distinct CDR3 sequences listed, around a sixth were seen once. These data are also associated with another study on T cells expressing NK-cell markers.

Sequences were obtained from PBMCs. The receptors shown here come from a woman aged 18-29 years in good health. Each CDR3 is given with its conserved first and last residue. Each record gives: D gene, V gene, clone size, J gene, CDR3 DNA, CDR3 protein. D genes are given only for firm matches. Clone size is shown for a subset of rows, as once, few, many or a class of expanded clone.

TRBD2	TRBV12-3/TRBV12-4	.	TRBJ2-1	TGTGCCAGCAGTTTAACTAGCGGGGGGGCGAATGAGCAGTTCTTC	CASSLTSGGANEQFF
TRBD1	TRBV5-1	few	TRBJ2-3	TGCGCCAGCAGCTTGGCGCGGCAGGGGGCCGCTACAGATACGCAGTATTTT	CASSLARQGAATDTQYF
TRBD2	TRBV7-2	.	TRBJ2-1	TGTGCCAGCACTCTACTAGCGGGAGAATACACTGAGCAGTTCTTC	CASTLLAGEYTEQFF
.	TRBV7-9	few	TRBJ2-7	TGTGCCAGCAGCGGAGCCGGGACCCTCTACGAGCAGTACTTC	CASSGAGTLYEQYF
.	TRBV6-5	few	TRBJ2-3	TGTGCCAGCGGCAATTTGGATACGCAGTATTTT	CASGNLDTQYF
TRBD1	TRBV20-1	few	TRBJ2-7	TGCAGTGCCCAAATACTGGGACAGGAAACCTACGAGCAGTACTTC	CSAQILGQETYEQYF
TRBD2	TRBV7-9	.	TRBJ2-5	TGTGCCAGCAGCCGGGGGGGCAGCAACCAAGAGACCCAGTACTTC	CASSRGGSNQETQYF
TRBD1	TRBV6-1	few	TRBJ2-7	TGTGCCAGCAGAAACGACAGGGTAGACGAGCAGTACTTC	CASRNDRVDEQYF
TRBD1	TRBV29-1	.	TRBJ2-5	TGCAGCGTTTATCAGGGGGCGTTAGAGACCCAGTACTTC	CSVYQGALETQYF
.	TRBV20-1	.	TRBJ2-7	TGCAGTGCTAGAGAGAACCCTCAGGTCAACGAGCAGTACTTC	CSARENPQVNEQYF
.	TRBV20-1	.	TRBJ1-2	TGCAGTGCCCAGGACGGCCGCGGCCCAACCTTC	CSAQDGRGPTF
.	TRBV7-9	few	TRBJ1-1	TGTGCCAGCAGCTTTCAAGGGCCCACTGAAGCTTTCTTT	CASSFQGPTEAFF
.	TRBV5-6	many	TRBJ2-7	TGTGCCAGCAGCTTGAGTGGCGTTAGCTCCTACGAGCAGTACTTC	CASSLSGVSSYEQYF
.	TRBV4-3	few	TRBJ1-2	TGCGCCAGCAGCCAAGATCCGCACGCGGTCTATGGCTACACCTTC	CASSQDPHAVYGYTF
.	TRBV5-1	few	TRBJ2-5	TGCGCCAGCAGCTTGGCCCCCCTTGTGGGAGAGACCCAGTACTTC	CASSLAPLVGETQYF
TRBD1	TRBV12-3/TRBV12-4	.	TRBJ2-5	TGTGCCAGCAGTCGGGACAGTGGAAGAGGGGAGACCCAGTACTTC	CASSRDSGRGETQYF
.	TRBV6-1	many	TRBJ1-1	TGTGCCAGCAGGCCCGTTGGAGGGGGGGGAGCTTTCTTT	CASRPVGGGGAFF
TRBD2	TRBV27	.	TRBJ2-5	TGTGCCAGCAGTTGGACTAGTTTGGAGACCCAGTACTTC	CASSWTSLETQYF